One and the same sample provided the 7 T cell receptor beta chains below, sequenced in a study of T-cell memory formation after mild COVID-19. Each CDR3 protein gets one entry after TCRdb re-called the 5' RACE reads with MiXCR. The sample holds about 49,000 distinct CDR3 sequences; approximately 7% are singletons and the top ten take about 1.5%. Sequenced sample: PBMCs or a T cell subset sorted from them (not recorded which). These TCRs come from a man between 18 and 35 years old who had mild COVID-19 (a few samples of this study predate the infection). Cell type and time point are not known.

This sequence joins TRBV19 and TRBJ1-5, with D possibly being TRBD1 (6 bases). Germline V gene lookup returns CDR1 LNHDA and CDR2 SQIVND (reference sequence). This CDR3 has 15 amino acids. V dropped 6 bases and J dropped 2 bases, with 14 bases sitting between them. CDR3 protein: CASRSRDNGNQPQHF. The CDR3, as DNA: TGTGCCAGTAGGTCTCGGGACAATGGCAATCAGCCCCAGCATTTT.

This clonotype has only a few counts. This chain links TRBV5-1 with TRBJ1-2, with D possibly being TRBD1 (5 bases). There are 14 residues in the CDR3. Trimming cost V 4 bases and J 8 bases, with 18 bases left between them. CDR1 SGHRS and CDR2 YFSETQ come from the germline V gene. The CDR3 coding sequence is TGCGCCAGCAGCCGGGGGATCCGAAGTGGGGGCTACACCTTC. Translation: CASSRGIRSGGYTF.

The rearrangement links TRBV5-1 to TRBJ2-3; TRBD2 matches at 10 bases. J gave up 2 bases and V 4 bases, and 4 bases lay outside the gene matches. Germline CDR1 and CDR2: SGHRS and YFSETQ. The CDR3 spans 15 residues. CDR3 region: CASSILAGNTDTQYF. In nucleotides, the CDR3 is TGCGCCAGCAGCATACTAGCGGGAAACACAGATACGCAGTATTTT.

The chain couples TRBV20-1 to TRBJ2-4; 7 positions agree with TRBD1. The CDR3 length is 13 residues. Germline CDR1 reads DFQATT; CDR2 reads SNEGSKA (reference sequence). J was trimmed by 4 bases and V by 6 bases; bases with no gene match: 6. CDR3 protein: CSAQPGQKNIQYF. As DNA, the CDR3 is TGCAGTGCGCAACCGGGACAGAAAAACATTCAGTACTTC.

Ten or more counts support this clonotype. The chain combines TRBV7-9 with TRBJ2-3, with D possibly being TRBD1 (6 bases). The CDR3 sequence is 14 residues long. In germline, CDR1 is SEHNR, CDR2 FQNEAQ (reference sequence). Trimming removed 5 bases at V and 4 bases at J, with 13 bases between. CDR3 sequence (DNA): TGTGCCAGCAGCCCTACAGGGCAGGCAGATACGCAGTATTTT. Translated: CASSPTGQADTQYF.

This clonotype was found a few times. CDR3 residues: CASSPPWGSNSNEQFF. DNA of the CDR3: TGTGCCAGCTCACCACCCTGGGGGTCTAATTCCAATGAGCAGTTCTTC. The V call is TRBV18, the J call TRBJ2-1; D possibly uses TRBD1 or TRBD2 (5 bases each). The CDR3 has 16 residues. In germline, CDR1 is KGHSH, CDR2 LQKENI. Trimming took 0 bases from V and 6 from J, leaving 15 bases between them.

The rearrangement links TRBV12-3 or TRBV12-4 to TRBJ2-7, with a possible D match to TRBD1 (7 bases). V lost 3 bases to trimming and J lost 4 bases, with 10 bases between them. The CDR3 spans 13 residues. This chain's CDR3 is CASSFRGAYEQYF. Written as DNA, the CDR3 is TGTGCCAGCAGTTTCAGGGGGGCGTACGAGCAGTACTTC.